This T cell receptor (beta chain) is drawn from a study of T cell responses to AZD1222 COVID-19 vaccine. Across the whole study: Pooled together were second doses at about 4 or about 12 weeks.

The study, taken as a whole, reports: Samples come after the peak T cell response, not at day 14. Seropositive at baseline were only a handful of AZD1222 recipients. An increase in Spike-specific TCR breadth and depth was observed after two AZD1222 doses.

Details on this clone: Its antigen is not known.

Data came from immunoSEQ multiplex PCR; TCRdb stores just in-frame clones and leaves some out. Of more than 95,000 clones in the sample, 88% are singletons; the top ten hold roughly 9.2%. This CDR3 comprises 15 residues. Germline V gene sequence: CDR1 LNHDA, CDR2 SQIVND (reference sequence). V shed 4 bases, J shed 7 bases, and the junction held 8 bases outside the gene matches. The sequencing used peripheral blood, collected on day 0 of AZD1222 vaccination. J is TRBJ2-1 and V is TRBV19; 9 positions agree with TRBD2. The receptor comes from an adult in good health. CDR3 DNA: TGTGCCAGTAGTACCCCTAGCGGGATGGGTAATGAGCAGTTCTTC. Amino acid sequence: CASSTPSGMGNEQFF.